The 27 T cell receptor beta chains presented below share a single source sample, sequenced in a study of blood T cell repertoires in COVID-19. Using immunoSEQ multiplex PCR, the repertoire was profiled, and TCRdb retains in-frame clones only, with some absent. The repertoire holds 400,000 or so clones, with about 90% as singletons. Sequenced sample: PBMCs or T cells enriched from blood (not recorded which). Receptors originate from a man aged 18 to 29 who had recovered from COVID-19.

The chain joins TRBV28 to TRBJ2-2, with TRBD1 matching 7 bases. The CDR3 is 16 amino acids. Germline values: CDR1 MDHEN, CDR2 SYDVKM. J lost 2 bases, V lost 6 bases, and 9 bases had no gene match. Here the CDR3 DNA reads TGTGCCAGCAGAGTGCTAGGGACAGACAACACCGGGGAGCTGTTTTTT. Protein sequence: CASRVLGTDNTGELFF.

This chain uses TRBV15 with TRBJ2-1; TRBD2 is a possible D gene (9 bases). Looked up from germline, CDR1 is LNHNV and CDR2 is YYDKDF (reference sequence). The ends were cut back, 4 bases at V and 8 bases at J, with 33 bases in the middle. The CDR3 length is 20 residues. The CDR3: CATSTYPRTGYSGSVDEQFF. CDR3 nucleotide sequence: TGTGCCACCAGCACCTACCCGCGGACAGGGTATAGCGGGAGTGTCGATGAGCAGTTCTTC.

The V and J genes are TRBV23-1 and TRBJ1-5; no firm D call. TRBV23-1 is reported as an ORF; its role is uncertain. The CDR3 is made up of 14 amino acids. Trimming removed 4 bases at V and 4 bases at J, with 11 bases between. CDR3: CASSPNRVNQPQHF. The CDR3 region has the DNA TGCGCCAGCAGTCCTAACCGGGTAAATCAGCCCCAGCATTTT.

The V gene is TRBV4-2, the J gene TRBJ2-1; D ambiguous. The CDR3 contains 15 residues. Germline V gene sequence: CDR1 LGHNA, CDR2 YNFKEQ. V was pared by 0 bases and J by 0 bases, with 6 bases between. The DNA for the CDR3 is TGTGCCAGCAGCCAAGATCTTAACTCCTACAATGAGCAGTTCTTC. Protein product: CASSQDLNSYNEQFF.

The CDR3 DNA reads as TGTGCCAGCAGCTGGGGACAGAGCTATGGCTACACCTTC. Protein sequence: CASSWGQSYGYTF. The chain combines TRBV7-9 with TRBJ1-2, with TRBD1 identical over 7 bases. The V segment lost 4 bases and the J segment 4 bases; nucleotides outside the gene matches: 3. The CDR3 has 13 amino acids. CDR1 and CDR2 from the germline V gene are SEHNR and FQNEAQ (reference sequence).

This chain joins TRBV7-9 and TRBJ2-1; 7 bases line up with TRBD2. The CDR3 is 16 amino acids. The V gene's germline CDR1 is SEHNR and CDR2 FQNEAQ (reference sequence). The junction had 9 bases not matched to a gene; V was cut back by 3 bases and J by 4 bases. The CDR3 loop reads CASSLWSSGLYNEQFF. In DNA, the CDR3 is TGTGCCAGCAGCTTGTGGTCTAGCGGATTATACAATGAGCAGTTCTTC.

J is TRBJ1-5 and V is TRBV15; 9 bases fit TRBD1. The V gene end was trimmed by 1 base and the J gene end by 6 bases; junction bases not matched to a gene: 10. This CDR3 spans 17 amino acids. CDR1 LNHNV and CDR2 YYDKDF come from the germline V gene (reference sequence). The CDR3 is CATSRVSLGQGIQPQHF. The CDR3 coding sequence is TGTGCCACCAGCAGAGTCTCATTGGGACAGGGAATTCAGCCCCAGCATTTT.

This rearrangement joins TRBV28 to TRBJ1-2; 7 positions match TRBD1. V lost 4 bases and J lost 5; bases outside the gene matches: 4. CDR1 is MDHEN and CDR2 is SYDVKM in the germline V gene. The CDR3 totals 13 residues. Written as DNA, the CDR3 is TGTGCCAGCAGTTCCGGGACAGCTTATGGCTACACCTTC. Protein product: CASSSGTAYGYTF.

This chain uses TRBV9 with TRBJ2-2, with TRBD1 matching 12 bases. From germline, CDR1 is SGDLS and CDR2 YYNGEE. Trimming removed 3 bases from V and 6 bases from J; junction bases left unmatched: 3. This CDR3 is built from 15 residues. The CDR3 sequence: CASSGDRGRAGELFF. The CDR3 DNA reads as TGTGCCAGCAGCGGGGACAGGGGGCGGGCCGGGGAGCTGTTTTTT.

The chain combines TRBV9 with TRBJ2-1; possibly TRBD1 for D (5 bases). Trimming removed 4 bases from V and 0 bases from J, with 14 bases in between. The CDR3 has 16 amino acids. Germline V gene data show CDR1 as SGDLS and CDR2 as YYNGEE. This CDR3 is CASSPGQALSYNEQFF. CDR3 nucleotide sequence: TGTGCCAGCAGCCCCGGACAAGCCCTCTCCTACAATGAGCAGTTCTTC.

This chain links TRBV6-5 with TRBJ1-5; the D gene is possibly TRBD1 (5 bases). The germline V gene encodes CDR1 MNHEY and CDR2 SVGAGI. The CDR3 is 13 residues long. V lost 6 bases and J 5 bases, leaving 11 bases between the germline ends. CDR3 residues: CASSQDTYQPQHF. The DNA for the CDR3 is TGTGCCAGCAGCCAGGACACCTATCAGCCCCAGCATTTT.

This chain connects TRBV28 to TRBJ2-5; D uncertain. The germline V and J ends were trimmed by 2 bases and 4 bases, with 11 bases remaining between them. Germline CDR1 reads MDHEN; CDR2 reads SYDVKM. CDR3 length: 14 residues. In DNA form, the CDR3 reads TGTGCCAGCAGTTTAGACCCGGGTGGAGAGACCCAGTACTTC. Protein: CASSLDPGGETQYF.

V and J are TRBV5-1 and TRBJ1-2; D is uncertain. V was pared by 0 bases and J by 6 bases, with 15 bases between. There are 15 residues in the CDR3. Germline CDR1 reads SGHRS; CDR2 reads YFSETQ. Written as DNA, the CDR3 is TGCGCCAGCAGCTTGGGACTCCTGTCTTTGGATGGCTACACCTTC. Translated, it gives CASSLGLLSLDGYTF.

The V call is TRBV2, the J call TRBJ1-1; TRBD1 is a possible D gene (5 bases). Looked up from germline, CDR1 is SNHLY and CDR2 is FYNNEI. The CDR3 is made up of 13 amino acids. Trimming cost V 9 bases and J 4 bases, with 15 bases left between them. The CDR3 region has the DNA TGTGCCAGAAGCTGGGGCCTGGCCACTGAAGCTTTCTTT. Its translation: CARSWGLATEAFF. Filled out from reference TRBV2 and TRBJ1-1, the complete variable domain reads EPEVTQTPSHQVTQMGQEVILRCVPISNHLYFYWYRQILGQKVEFLVSFYNNEISEKSEIFDDQFSVERPDGSNFTLKIRSTKLEDSAMYFCARSWGLATEAFFGQGTRLTVV.

V is TRBV6-1 and J is TRBJ1-1; D possibly corresponds to TRBD1 (5 bases). The V end was cut by 2 bases, the J end by 5 bases, with 24 bases between. In germline, CDR1 is MNHNS, CDR2 SASEGT. This CDR3 region has 18 residues. The CDR3 DNA follows: TGTGCCAGCAGTGAATTCCTCCTGAGGGAAGTGGGGGGAACTGAAGCTTTCTTT. It codes for CASSEFLLREVGGTEAFF.

The CDR3 region has the DNA TGTGCCAGTAGTACGGGAGACAGGGGCGTTGGTGAAGCTTTCTTT. This gives the protein CASSTGDRGVGEAFF. The V and J genes are TRBV19 and TRBJ1-1; 8 bases are shared with TRBD1. V trimming: 4 bases; J trimming: 7 bases; junction bases outside the gene matches: 11. Germline CDR1 LNHDA, CDR2 SQIVND (reference sequence). The CDR3 is made up of 15 amino acids.

The chain employs TRBV6-5 and TRBJ1-2, with 9 bases lining up with TRBD1. CDR3 size: 13 residues. Germline V gives CDR1 MNHEY, CDR2 SVGAGI. V dropped 7 bases and J dropped 3; count of bases not matched to a gene: 3. CDR3: CASTWDRDYGYTF. The CDR3, as DNA: TGTGCCAGCACCTGGGACAGGGACTATGGCTACACCTTC.

This chain links TRBV11-2 with TRBJ2-7; 11 positions agree with TRBD1. This CDR3 is built from 15 residues. Unmatched junction bases numbered 2, after V lost 2 bases and J lost 2 bases. The germline V gene has CDR1 SGHAT and CDR2 FQNNGV. The CDR3 region has the DNA TGTGCCAGCAGCTTATCGGGACAGGGGGCCTACGAGCAGTACTTC. As protein: CASSLSGQGAYEQYF.

This chain joins TRBV7-9 and TRBJ1-5; 9 bases align to TRBD1. V lost 5 bases and J lost 4; bases outside the gene matches: 3. Per germline, CDR1 SEHNR and CDR2 FQNEAQ (reference sequence). This CDR3 has 14 residues. The CDR3 region has the DNA TGTGCCAGCAGCAGGGACAGGGAGAATCAGCCCCAGCATTTT. Translated: CASSRDRENQPQHF.

This sequence joins TRBV5-3 and TRBJ1-2; 10 bases fit TRBD1. TRBV5-3 is classed as an ORF, of uncertain function. Germline trimming cut 4 bases from V and 5 bases from J; bases unmatched to any gene: 8. The CDR3 sequence is 15 residues long. CDR3 DNA: TGTGCCAGAAGCACCGAGACAGGGGGCTATTATGGCTACACCTTC. It is translated as CARSTETGGYYGYTF.

V gene TRBV20-1 combines with J gene TRBJ2-1; D is undetermined. The V end lost 3 bases, the J end lost 5 bases, and 11 bases lay between the germline ends. The CDR3 runs 13 residues. From germline, CDR1 is DFQATT and CDR2 SNEGSKA (reference sequence). The chain's CDR3 is CSASPTINNEQFF. CDR3 DNA sequence: TGCAGTGCTAGTCCCACAATAAACAATGAGCAGTTCTTC.

V usage is TRBV7-3 and J usage is TRBJ2-1; 9 positions agree with TRBD2. Per the germline V gene, CDR1 is SGHTA and CDR2 is FQGTGA. The V segment lost 4 bases and the J segment 8 bases; nucleotides outside the gene matches: 9. The CDR3 totals 15 residues. CDR3 coding DNA: TGTGCCAGCAGCTCAACGGGCGGGAGGGCGGATGAGCAGTTCTTC. It encodes CASSSTGGRADEQFF. The complete variable domain, with remaining parts taken from reference TRBV7-3 and TRBJ2-1, reads GAGVSQTPSNKVTEKGKYVELRCDPISGHTALYWYRQSLGQGPEFLIYFQGTGAADDSGLPNDRFFAVRPEGSVSTLKIQRTERGDSAVYLCASSSTGGRADEQFFGPGTRLTVL.

As regards this clone: The sample holds other DNA sequences that translate to the same CDR3. This rearrangement joins TRBV3-1 (or the pseudogene TRBV3-2) to TRBJ2-7, with TRBD1 as a possible D gene (5 bases). The CDR3 contains 13 residues. Germline V gene sequence: CDR1 LGHDT, CDR2 YNNKEL (reference sequence). Trimming cost V 3 bases and J 0 bases, with 6 bases left between them. The CDR3 DNA follows: TGTGCCAGCAGCCAGGGGCACTCCTACGAGCAGTACTTC. The encoded protein is CASSQGHSYEQYF.

The chain employs TRBV7-8 and TRBJ1-4; maybe TRBD1 (6 bases). The V end was cut by 3 bases, the J end by 7 bases, with 27 bases between. The CDR3 contains 19 residues. Germline V gene lookup returns CDR1 SGHVS and CDR2 FQNEAQ. This CDR3 reads CASSFDRGNPRGSSEKLFF. CDR3 DNA sequence: TGTGCCAGCAGCTTCGACCGTGGGAATCCCAGGGGTTCCTCTGAAAAACTGTTTTTT. The full variable domain, with the rest looked up from reference TRBV7-8 and TRBJ1-4, is GAGVSQSPRYKVAKRGQDVALRCDPISGHVSLFWYQQALGQGPEFLTYFQNEAQLDKSGLPSDRFFAERPEGSVSTLKIQRTQQEDSAVYLCASSFDRGNPRGSSEKLFFGSGTQLSVL.

This clone has only a few counts. The chain is built from TRBV7-3 and TRBJ1-1; 8 nucleotides line up with TRBD1. The CDR3 covers 18 residues. V gave up 5 bases and J gave up 0 bases; unmatched junction bases: 14. The germline V gene encodes CDR1 SGHTA and CDR2 FQGTGA. The CDR3 region has the DNA TGTGCCAGCAGCGCCGCAGGGGGCGAACTCGGAATGAACACTGAAGCTTTCTTT. Protein: CASSAAGGELGMNTEAFF.

J is TRBJ1-1 and V is TRBV27, with D perhaps TRBD1 (5 bases). The CDR3 is 14 residues long. The V and J ends lost 7 bases and 0 bases respectively, with 12 bases between them. Germline CDR1 and CDR2: MNHEY and SMNVEV (reference sequence). CDR3 in DNA: TGTGCCAGCAACCCCCGGGGGTTGAACACTGAAGCTTTCTTT. Residues: CASNPRGLNTEAFF.

Notes on this clone: The junction differs from germline at one of its ends, possibly a read error. CDR3 in DNA: TGCGCCAGCAGCTTGGCAGGGTCCAATGAGCCCCAGCATTTT. Translated, it gives CASSLAGSNEPQHF. The V and J genes are TRBV4-1 and TRBJ1-5, with a tentative D call TRBD1 (5 bases). Germline assignment: CDR1 MGHRA and CDR2 YSYEKL. CDR3 length equals 14 residues.